The 27 T cell receptor beta chains below all came from one sample that was sequenced in a study of shared clonotypes between healthy human individuals. Generated by immunoSEQ multiplex PCR, the TCRdb table keeps only in-frame clones and is missing some. This repertoire shows 850,000 to 1,100,000 clones, about 80% found once; its top ten account for 0.85% to 1%. The sequenced sample consisted of memory CD4+ T cells from PBMCs. Subset given: CD45RA-negative fraction. All receptors derive from a man between 18 and 29 years old in good health. Some clones in this sample may be carry-over from other donors' samples.

The genes are TRBV11-2 and TRBJ2-5, with 12 bases aligning to TRBD2. Looked up from germline, CDR1 is SGHAT and CDR2 is FQNNGV. CDR3 length equals 17 residues. With 5 bases clipped from V and 6 bases from J, the junction kept 13 bases outside the gene matches. CDR3 in DNA: TGTGCCAGCAGCCAAGGACTAGCGGGACCACCCGGGAAGACCCAGTACTTC. Its protein is CASSQGLAGPPGKTQYF. Complete variable domain (other parts from reference TRBV11-2 and TRBJ2-5): EAGVAQSPRYKIIEKRQSVAFWCNPISGHATLYWYQQILGQGPKLLIQFQNNGVVDDSQLPKDRFSAERLKGVDSTLKIQPAKLEDSAVYLCASSQGLAGPPGKTQYFGPGTRLLVL.

V and J are TRBV28 and TRBJ2-3; no definite D call. Trimming took off 10 bases at V and 1 base at J, with 12 bases between the two ends. Per the germline V gene, CDR1 is MDHEN and CDR2 is SYDVKM. CDR3 length: 13 amino acids. CDR3 region: CATHERGTDTQYF. The CDR3 nucleotides read TGTGCCACTCACGAACGCGGCACAGATACGCAGTATTTT. Full variable domain (missing parts from reference TRBV28 and TRBJ2-3): DVKVTQSSRYLVKRTGEKVFLECVQDMDHENMFWYRQDPGLGLRLIYFSYDVKMKEKGDIPEGYSVSREKKERFSLILESASTNQTSMYLCATHERGTDTQYFGPGTRLTVL.

The chain employs TRBV4-2 and TRBJ1-1; the D is unclear. V lost 0 bases and J lost 4, with 3 bases in between. This CDR3 contains 12 residues. Germline V lookup: CDR1 LGHNA, CDR2 YNFKEQ. The CDR3 sequence: CASSQEPTEAFF. The CDR3 DNA follows: TGTGCCAGCAGCCAAGAGCCCACTGAAGCTTTCTTT.

The chain combines TRBV27 with TRBJ2-3, with 7 positions matching TRBD2. The J segment lost 6 bases and the V segment lost 6 bases, leaving 9 bases of the junction unmatched. This CDR3 contains 14 residues. CDR1 MNHEY and CDR2 SMNVEV come from the germline V gene (reference sequence). CDR3 coding DNA: TGTGCCAGCAGGTTCGGGGGGTTAATGGATACGCAGTATTTT. Translating it yields CASRFGGLMDTQYF.

In the case of this clone: A junction end diverges from the germline sequence, so it may reflect a read error. The genes are TRBV11-3 and TRBJ2-3, with 13 bases aligning to TRBD2. The CDR3 runs to 19 residues. Germline V gene sequence: CDR1 SGHNT, CDR2 YENEEA. The chain's CDR3 is CVSSDRRGGLAGVADTQYF. CDR3 nucleotides: TGTGTCAGCAGCGACAGAAGGGGAGGACTAGCGGGAGTGGCAGATACGCAGTATTTT.

The rearrangement joins TRBV7-8 to TRBJ2-5; D unresolved. The CDR3 spans 12 residues. The V end lost 3 bases, the J end lost 3 bases, and 5 bases lay between the germline ends. In germline, CDR1 is SGHVS, CDR2 FQNEAQ. CDR3 sequence (DNA): TGTGCCAGCAGCTTTACCGAAGAGACCCAGTACTTC. Encoded protein: CASSFTEETQYF.

The genes are TRBV28 and TRBJ2-5, with 8 bases matching TRBD2. Germline values: CDR1 MDHEN, CDR2 SYDVKM. The CDR3 spans 16 residues. The V gene end was trimmed by 7 bases and the J gene end by 4 bases; junction bases not matched to a gene: 14. In nucleotides, the CDR3 is TGTGCCAGCACCGGTAGCGGGAAGGGCGGGCGAGAGACCCAGTACTTC. Its protein is CASTGSGKGGRETQYF. Using reference TRBV28 and TRBJ2-5 for the parts outside the CDR3, the full variable domain is DVKVTQSSRYLVKRTGEKVFLECVQDMDHENMFWYRQDPGLGLRLIYFSYDVKMKEKGDIPEGYSVSREKKERFSLILESASTNQTSMYLCASTGSGKGGRETQYFGPGTRLLVL.

The rearrangement joins TRBV9 to TRBJ2-2, with TRBD2 matching over 7 bases. The CDR3 totals 15 residues. The V and J ends lost 0 bases and 8 bases, in that order; junction bases with no gene match: 7. Germline CDR1 reads SGDLS; CDR2 reads YYNGEE. This chain's CDR3 is CASSVALAAQGELFF. CDR3 nucleotides: TGTGCCAGCAGCGTAGCTCTAGCGGCCCAGGGGGAGCTGTTTTTT.

V and J are TRBV5-6 and TRBJ1-1, with D possibly matching TRBD1 (6 bases). Trimming stripped 0 bases from V and 0 bases from J, with 9 bases between. The CDR3 loop spans 15 amino acids. Germline lookup yields CDR1 SGHDT and CDR2 YYEEEE. Here the CDR3 DNA reads TGTGCCAGCAGCTTGGTCGGGGGGCTGAACACTGAAGCTTTCTTT. As protein: CASSLVGGLNTEAFF.

This clone was seen at least ten times. Compared with germline, one end of the junction differs, possibly owing to a read error. The gene calls are TRBV6-5 and TRBJ2-7; weak D call: TRBD2 (6 bases). Per germline, CDR1 MNHEY and CDR2 SVGAGI. The CDR3 is 13 residues long. The CDR3 DNA is TGTGCCAGCAGTTACTCCCCCGGGACTCTCGTTAGATTC. Translation gives CASSYSPGTLVRF.

This chain links TRBV19 with TRBJ2-6; D might be TRBD1 or TRBD2, each matching 6 bases. V lost 3 bases to trimming and J lost 1 base, with 13 bases between them. Germline lookup yields CDR1 LNHDA and CDR2 SQIVND (reference sequence). The CDR3 consists of 17 residues. CDR3 in amino acids: CASSIRRGPSGANVLTF. The CDR3 DNA reads as TGTGCCAGTAGTATCCGCCGGGGGCCGTCTGGGGCCAACGTCCTGACTTTC.

J is TRBJ1-1 and V is TRBV5-4, with D unresolved. Germline V CDR1 and CDR2: SGHNT, YYREEE (reference sequence). The V end was cut by 4 bases, the J end by 2 bases, with 9 bases between. The CDR3 spans 13 residues. The DNA for the CDR3 is TGTGCCAGCAGCGCAACAAGCAACACTGAAGCTTTCTTT. Translation gives CASSATSNTEAFF. Looking up the rest from reference TRBV5-4 and TRBJ1-1 gives the full variable domain: ETGVTQSPTHLIKTRGQQVTLRCSSQSGHNTVSWYQQALGQGPQFIFQYYREEENGRGNFPPRFSGLQFPNYSSELNVNALELDDSALYLCASSATSNTEAFFGQGTRLTVV.

The genes are TRBV27 and TRBJ2-5; 7 bases fit TRBD2. The CDR3 consists of 14 residues. Germline values: CDR1 MNHEY, CDR2 SMNVEV (reference sequence). Trimming at V came to 6 bases and at J to 1 base, leaving 5 bases not matched to a gene. CDR3 DNA sequence: TGTGCCAGCAGCTCACTAGCGATCCAAGAGACCCAGTACTTC. Residues: CASSSLAIQETQYF.

V is TRBV28 and J is TRBJ2-5, with a weak D call TRBD2 (6 bases). Germline CDR1 and CDR2: MDHEN and SYDVKM. Trimming cost V 2 bases and J 1 base, with 11 bases left between them. The CDR3 runs 15 residues. The CDR3 loop reads CASSLLAGTQETQYF. The CDR3 nucleotides are TGTGCCAGCAGTTTACTGGCGGGGACCCAAGAGACCCAGTACTTC.

The V gene is TRBV15, the J gene TRBJ2-3; D is perhaps TRBD1 or TRBD2 (6 bases each). Trimming removed 3 bases at V and 0 bases at J, with 13 bases between. Looked up from germline, CDR1 is LNHNV and CDR2 is YYDKDF (reference sequence). The CDR3 covers 16 residues. The CDR3 reads CATSSGRGRSTDTQYF. The CDR3 coding sequence is TGTGCCACCAGCAGCGGAAGGGGGAGGAGCACAGATACGCAGTATTTT. The variable domain in full, completed from reference TRBV15 and TRBJ2-3, reads DAMVIQNPRYQVTQFGKPVTLSCSQTLNHNVMYWYQQKSSQAPKLLFHYYDKDFNNEADTPDNFQSRRPNTSFCFLDIRSPGLGDTAMYLCATSSGRGRSTDTQYFGPGTRLTVL.

The V call is TRBV30, the J call TRBJ1-1; 7 bases map to TRBD1. CDR1 and CDR2 from the germline V gene are GTSNPN and SVGIG (reference sequence). CDR3 length: 13 residues. Losses at the gene ends were 2 bases for V and 8 bases for J; bases not matched to a gene: 8. CDR3 DNA: TGTGCCTGGAGTCCCGGGACAGTAATAGAAGCTTTCTTT. Residues: CAWSPGTVIEAFF.

This clone was detected many times. The genes are TRBV7-3 and TRBJ1-3; D is uncertain. Trimming stripped 0 bases from V and 0 bases from J, with 6 bases between. The germline V gene encodes CDR1 SGHTA and CDR2 FQGTGA. CDR3 length: 15 residues. CDR3 region: CASSLTGYSGNTIYF. The CDR3 DNA sequence: TGTGCCAGCAGCTTAACAGGCTACTCTGGAAACACCATATATTTT.

V gene TRBV7-2 combines with J gene TRBJ2-7; 11 nucleotides align to TRBD2. There are 16 residues in the CDR3. Per the germline V gene, CDR1 is SGHTA and CDR2 is FQGNSA. The V segment lost 1 base and the J segment 4 bases; nucleotides outside the gene matches: 6. In DNA form, the CDR3 reads TGTGCCAGCAGCTTAGGGGGCACTAGCGGGAGATACGAGCAGTACTTC. Amino acid sequence: CASSLGGTSGRYEQYF. Full variable domain (rest looked up from reference TRBV7-2 and TRBJ2-7): GAGVSQSPSNKVTEKGKDVELRCDPISGHTALYWYRQSLGQGLEFLIYFQGNSAPDKSGLPSDRFSAERTGGSVSTLTIQRTQQEDSAVYLCASSLGGTSGRYEQYFGPGTRLTVT.

The V and J genes are TRBV2 and TRBJ1-2, with no clear D. Germline CDR1 is SNHLY and CDR2 is FYNNEI. The CDR3 is made up of 13 amino acids. V dropped 8 bases and J dropped 0 bases, with 10 bases sitting between them. CDR3 sequence (DNA): TGTGCCAGCGTTTACGGGACTAACTATGGCTACACCTTC. It encodes CASVYGTNYGYTF.

The chain combines TRBV4-2 with TRBJ1-6; 8 bases are shared with TRBD1. The J segment lost 10 bases and the V segment lost 5 bases, leaving 10 bases of the junction unmatched. This CDR3 is 15 amino acids long. Per the germline V gene, CDR1 is LGHNA and CDR2 is YNFKEQ. Written as DNA, the CDR3 is TGTGCCAGCAGCGCCGGACAGGGATTCTTCTCACCCCTCCACTTT. Translation gives CASSAGQGFFSPLHF.

This chain links TRBV9 with TRBJ2-5; 8 bases agree with TRBD1. CDR1 and CDR2 (germline): SGDLS, YYNGEE. V dropped 3 bases and J dropped 9; count of bases not matched to a gene: 13. The CDR3 has 15 amino acids. The CDR3 DNA reads TGTGCCAGCAGCGCAGGACAGGGACAGAGGAGGGCCCAGTACTTC. This sequence encodes CASSAGQGQRRAQYF.

The chain carries TRBV2 and TRBJ2-1; D may be TRBD2 (7 bases). Germline CDR1 and CDR2: SNHLY and FYNNEI. This CDR3 has 15 amino acids. Trimming stripped 7 bases from V and 9 bases from J, with 22 bases between. The CDR3 spells CASTLLRGREGEQFF. CDR3 DNA sequence: TGTGCCAGCACACTCCTTAGGGGGAGGGAGGGTGAGCAGTTCTTC.

This clone was picked up many times. Other DNA sequences in this specimen translate into the identical CDR3. The rearrangement uses TRBV20-1 and TRBJ2-1; D unclear. The V gene's germline CDR1 is DFQATT and CDR2 SNEGSKA (reference sequence). The CDR3 contains 10 residues. The germline V and J ends were trimmed by 4 bases and 5 bases, with 3 bases remaining between them. CDR3 sequence (DNA): TGCAGTGCTATAAACAATGAGCAGTTCTTC. It encodes CSAINNEQFF.

This clone turned up a few times. The sample carries other DNA sequences with the same CDR3. The chain joins TRBV29-1 to TRBJ2-1; 7 bases line up with TRBD2. The CDR3 covers 14 residues. CDR1 and CDR2 (germline): SQVTM, ANQGSEA. Trimming took 5 bases from V and 0 from J; bases not matched to a gene: 4. The CDR3 nucleotides read TGCAGCGTTTCGGGCGGGAGCTCCTACAATGAGCAGTTCTTC. Encoded protein: CSVSGGSSYNEQFF.

This clone was recorded many times. This rearrangement joins TRBV9 to TRBJ2-2; TRBD2 aligns across 9 bases. The CDR3 extends over 15 amino acids. Trimming removed 0 bases from V and 5 bases from J; junction bases left unmatched: 2. The germline V gene has CDR1 SGDLS and CDR2 YYNGEE. CDR3 region: CASSVGGRVTGELFF. In DNA, the CDR3 is TGTGCCAGCAGCGTAGGCGGGAGGGTGACCGGGGAGCTGTTTTTT.

The chain carries TRBV11-3 and TRBJ2-7; TRBD2 agrees at 8 bases. CDR3 length: 15 residues. J lost 3 bases, V lost 0 bases, and 4 bases had no gene match. Per germline, CDR1 SGHNT and CDR2 YENEEA. Here the CDR3 DNA reads TGTGCCAGCAGCTTAGAAAGCGGGAGTGGCTACGAGCAGTACTTC. It is translated as CASSLESGSGYEQYF.

Regarding this clone: It differs at one base from a far larger clone, so likely a read error. The sample holds other DNA sequences that translate to the same CDR3. V usage is TRBV2 and J usage is TRBJ1-2; D is unresolved. Germline CDR1 is SNHLY and CDR2 is FYNNEI. This CDR3 comprises 12 residues. Trimming left V 1 base short and J 4 bases short, with 4 bases between. The CDR3 loop reads CASSEGGYGYTF. CDR3 sequence (DNA): TGTGCCAGCAGTGAAGGGGGCTATGGCTACACCTTC.